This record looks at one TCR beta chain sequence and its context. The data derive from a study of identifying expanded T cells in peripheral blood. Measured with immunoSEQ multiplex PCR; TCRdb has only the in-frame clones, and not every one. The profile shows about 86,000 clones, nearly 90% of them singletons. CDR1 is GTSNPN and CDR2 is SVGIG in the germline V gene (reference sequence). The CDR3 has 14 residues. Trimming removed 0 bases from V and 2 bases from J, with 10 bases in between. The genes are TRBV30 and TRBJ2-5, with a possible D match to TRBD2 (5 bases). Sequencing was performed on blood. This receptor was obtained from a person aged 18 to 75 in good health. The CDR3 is CAWSVRGIQETQYF. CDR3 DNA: TGTGCCTGGAGTGTACGGGGTATACAAGAGACCCAGTACTTC.